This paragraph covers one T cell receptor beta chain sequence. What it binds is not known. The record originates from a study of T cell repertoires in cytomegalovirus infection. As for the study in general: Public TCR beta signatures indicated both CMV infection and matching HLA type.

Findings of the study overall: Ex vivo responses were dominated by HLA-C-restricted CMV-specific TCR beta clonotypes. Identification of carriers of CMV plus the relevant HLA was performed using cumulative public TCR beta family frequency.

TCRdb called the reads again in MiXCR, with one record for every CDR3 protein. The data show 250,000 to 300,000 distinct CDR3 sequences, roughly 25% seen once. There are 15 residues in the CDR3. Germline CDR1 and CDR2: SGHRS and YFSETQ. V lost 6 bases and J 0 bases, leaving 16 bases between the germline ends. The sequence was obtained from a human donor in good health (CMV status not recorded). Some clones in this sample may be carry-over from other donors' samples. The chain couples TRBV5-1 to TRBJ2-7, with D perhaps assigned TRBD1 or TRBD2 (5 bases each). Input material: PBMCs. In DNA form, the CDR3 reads TGCGCCAGCACCCCGGTGGGGGTCCCCTCCTACGAGCAGTACTTC. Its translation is CASTPVGVPSYEQYF.